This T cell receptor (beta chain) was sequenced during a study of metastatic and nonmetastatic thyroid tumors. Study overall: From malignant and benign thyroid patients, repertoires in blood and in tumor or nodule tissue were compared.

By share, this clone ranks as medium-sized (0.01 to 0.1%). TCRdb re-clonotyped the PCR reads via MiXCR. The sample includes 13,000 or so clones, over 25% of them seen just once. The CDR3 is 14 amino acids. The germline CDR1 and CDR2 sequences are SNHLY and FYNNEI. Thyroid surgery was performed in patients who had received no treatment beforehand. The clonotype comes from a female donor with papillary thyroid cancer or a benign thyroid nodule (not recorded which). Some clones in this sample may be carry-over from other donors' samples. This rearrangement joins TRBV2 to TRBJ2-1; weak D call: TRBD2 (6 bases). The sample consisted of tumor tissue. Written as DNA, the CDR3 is TGTGCGCTACACAACGGGAGTCTGAAGAATGAGCAGTTCTTC. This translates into CALHNGSLKNEQFF.